The 7 T cell receptor beta chains listed next were all sequenced from one sample in a study of regulatory T cells in long-lasting Graves disease. Time point reported: newly diagnosed GD, antithyroid drugs for less than 3 months. From RNA extracted from PBMCs, the TCR library was made. Arm-PCR of CDR3 regions with iRepertoire HTBI primers generated TCR beta libraries. TCRdb analysed the multiplex PCR reads with MiXCR anew, one entry per CDR3 protein. The data show about 420,000 distinct CDR3 sequences, 16% seen once. A further study also used this sample, focusing on T cells in Graves' hyperthyroidism and ophthalmopathy.

This material consisted of peripheral blood mononuclear cells (PBMCs), taken at new diagnosis, from a patient treated with antithyroid drugs. The receptors shown here come from a young woman with Graves disease.

The genes are TRBV7-9 and TRBJ2-2; D not resolved. The V end was cut by 8 bases, the J end by 6 bases, with 7 bases between. The germline gives CDR1 SEHNR, CDR2 FQNEAQ (reference sequence). The CDR3 is 11 residues long. The CDR3 loop reads CASLVAGELFF. As DNA, the CDR3 is TGTGCCAGCTTGGTGGCCGGGGAGCTGTTTTTT.

This clonotype was counted a single time. The CDR3 does not close with the conserved phenylalanine or tryptophan, likely indicating a read error. The chain employs TRBV20-1 and TRBJ2-3, with TRBD2 matching 14 bases. The CDR3 extends over 15 amino acids. Germline V gene lookup returns CDR1 DFQATT and CDR2 SNEGSKA (reference sequence). CDR3 DNA: TGCAGTGCTAGCGGACTAGCGGGAGGTTCGGATAGGCAGTATGTT. Translating gives CSASGLAGGSDRQYV.

On this clonotype itself: An end of the junction does not agree with germline; a read error may underlie this. The V call is TRBV28, the J call TRBJ1-1; possible D gene TRBD1, 5 bases. The CDR3 extends over 14 amino acids. Germline V lookup: CDR1 MDHEN, CDR2 SYDVKM. The CDR3: CASSIGTPNTGAFF. The CDR3, as DNA: TGTGCCAGCAGTATAGGGACGCCCAACACTGGAGCTTTCTTT.

This clonotype was seen only a few times. J is TRBJ2-1 and V is TRBV15, with TRBD2 matching 8 bases. There are 16 residues in the CDR3. The germline V gene encodes CDR1 LNHNV and CDR2 YYDKDF (reference sequence). V lost 0 bases to trimming and J lost 6 bases; unmatched junction nucleotides: 7. CDR3 amino acids: CATSRDLGLAGNEQFF. CDR3 bases: TGTGCCACCAGCAGAGATCTGGGCCTAGCGGGCAATGAGCAGTTCTTC.

As concerns this clonotype: A much larger clone is a single base away; this may be a read error. The rearrangement joins TRBV7-3 to TRBJ1-1; 10 positions agree with TRBD1. Per the germline V gene, CDR1 is SGHTA and CDR2 is FQGTGA. The CDR3 totals 16 residues. V lost 5 bases, J lost 6 bases, and 12 bases stayed unmatched. The CDR3 DNA reads TGTGCCAGCAGCGGAAGTCCCGGGACAGGGGTCTCTGAAGCTTTCTTT. Its protein is CASSGSPGTGVSEAFF.

The V call is TRBV27, the J call TRBJ1-2; TRBD1 is a possible D gene (5 bases). CDR1 is MNHEY, CDR2 SMNVEV, per germline (reference sequence). Trimming took off 6 bases at V and 8 bases at J, with 25 bases between the two ends. This CDR3 has 16 residues. CDR3 loop: CASSWRRQYSAEGYTF. CDR3 coding DNA: TGTGCCAGCAGCTGGAGGAGACAGTACTCGGCCGAGGGCTACACCTTC.

The rearrangement links TRBV24-1 to TRBJ2-7; D might be TRBD2 (5 bases). This CDR3 has 13 residues. The V end was cut by 5 bases, the J end by 6 bases, with 13 bases between. CDR1 and CDR2 from the germline V gene are KGHDR and SFDVKD. As DNA, the CDR3 is TGTGCCACCAGTGGGATCAACGGAGGCGAGCAGTACTTC. It codes for CATSGINGGEQYF.